This T cell receptor (beta chain) was sequenced in a study of OX40 agonist ivuxolimab in advanced cancers. Findings and caveats of the study: What antigens the expanded peripheral T cells recognized was never established.

Turning to this clone: As yet, its antigen is unknown.

Here immunoSEQ multiplex PCR was the method, and the copy in TCRdb shows in-frame clones only, minus some. Altogether tens of thousands of clones are present, around 90% being singletons, with the ten largest covering around 2%. This material consisted of CD4+ or CD8+ T cells sorted from blood, taken in a trial of the OX40 agonist ivuxolimab. The sequence was collected from an adult with an advanced solid tumor such as melanoma, head and neck, liver or kidney cancer.

The CDR3 spells CARSPNPGVYPRNTEAFF. In DNA, the CDR3 is TGTGCCAGAAGCCCAAACCCAGGGGTTTACCCCCGGAACACTGAAGCTTTCTTT. The chain links TRBV5-3 to TRBJ1-1, with D possibly matching TRBD1 (6 bases). TRBV5-3 is annotated as an ORF whose role is uncertain. Trimming stripped 4 bases from V and 1 base from J, with 23 bases between. CDR3 length equals 18 residues.